Below, 4 T cell receptor beta chains from the same sample are listed, as sequenced in a study of T cell responses to AZD1222 COVID-19 vaccine. Profiled with immunoSEQ multiplex PCR; TCRdb holds only in-frame clones, not every one. The sample consists of about 260,000 clones, approximately 95% of them appearing once. Sequenced material: peripheral blood, taken on day 0 of AZD1222 vaccination. These receptors all stem from an adult in good health.

The V and J genes are TRBV7-8 and TRBJ1-2; D unresolved. The CDR3 spans 13 residues. Between the trimmed V and J ends, which lost 3 bases and 1 base, there was a span of 6 bases. From germline, CDR1 is SGHVS and CDR2 FQNEAQ. This chain's CDR3 is CASSFTDNYGYTF. The CDR3 nucleotides are TGTGCCAGCAGCTTCACGGATAACTATGGCTACACCTTC.

The chain employs TRBV9 and TRBJ2-1, with 7 bases aligning to TRBD2. The CDR3 has 14 residues. CDR1 SGDLS and CDR2 YYNGEE come from the germline V gene. With V trimmed by 1 base and J by 4 bases, 2 bases remained unmatched. As DNA, the CDR3 is TGTGCCAGCAGCGTACTAGCGGATTACAATGAGCAGTTCTTC. It codes for CASSVLADYNEQFF. Combining the CDR3 with reference TRBV9 and TRBJ2-1 gives the whole variable domain DSGVTQTPKHLITATGQRVTLRCSPRSGDLSVYWYQQSLDQGLQFLIQYYNGEERAKGNILERFSAQQFPDLHSELNLSSLELGDSALYFCASSVLADYNEQFFGPGTRLTVL.

This clone was seen once. The CDR3 loop is CASGLSGGTDTQYF. CDR3 nucleotides: TGTGCTAGTGGTCTAAGTGGGGGCACAGATACGCAGTATTTT. The chain employs TRBV12-5 and TRBJ2-3; the D is unclear. Germline loops: CDR1 LGHNT, CDR2 FRNRAP. This CDR3 contains 14 residues. The V end lost 5 bases, the J end lost 1 base, and 10 bases lay between the germline ends.

The rearrangement joins TRBV24-1 to TRBJ2-5; D unclear. CDR1 is KGHDR, CDR2 SFDVKD, per germline. Trimming took 7 bases from V and 2 from J, leaving 7 bases between them. There are 12 residues in the CDR3. CDR3: CATRGSQETQYF. The CDR3 nucleotides are TGTGCCACCAGAGGGTCACAAGAGACCCAGTACTTC.